This T cell receptor (beta chain) was identified during a study of circulating CD8 cells and anti-PD-1 response in melanoma. Study-wide context: Nivolumab was given intravenously at 3 mg/kg every 2 weeks. Anti-PD-1 was first-line therapy for about 55% of the 13 patients.

The V and J ends lost 5 bases and 5 bases, in that order; junction bases with no gene match: 10. Germline loops: CDR1 MNHNY, CDR2 SVGAGI (reference sequence). The CDR3 is made up of 17 amino acids. Overall study findings and caveats: Expanded sorted subsets were checked for tumor reactivity using peptides. Previously treated and treatment-naive patients were pooled together.

Using approximately 15 ng of total RNA, TCR libraries were made with the QIAseq Immune Repertoire TCR panel. From the reads, TCRdb called clonotypes with MiXCR, one entry per CDR3 protein. The sample yields nearly 500 distinct CDR3 sequences, roughly 9.8% seen once. Live CD3+CD8+TCRalphabeta+ cells were sorted into four subsets by PD-1 and/or TIGIT. By share, this clonotype ranks as medium-sized. Antigen: not known. The sample consisted of CD8+ T cells from PBMCs, taken at baseline or after one month of anti-PD-1 therapy (not recorded which). The V and J genes are TRBV6-6 and TRBJ2-5, with 14 bases matching TRBD2. The TCR comes from a human donor with melanoma. The CDR3, as DNA: TGTGCCAGCAGTGTCTCAAGACTAGCGGGGGGGGAGGAGACCCAGTACTTC. Encoded protein: CASSVSRLAGGEETQYF.